This T cell receptor (beta chain) comes out of a study of T-cell memory formation after mild COVID-19. The study, taken as a whole, reports: Nothing showed for sure that second-wave clones peaking on day 37 were SARS-CoV-2 specific.

Details on this clonotype: Antigen specificity is unknown.

Constant-segment primers served in 5'RACE that generated TCR alpha and TCR beta cDNA libraries bearing sample barcodes and UMIs. From the 5' RACE reads, TCRdb called clonotypes with MiXCR, one entry per CDR3 protein. The table records roughly 580,000 distinct CDR3 sequences, about a sixth of them present only once. Germline CDR1 reads SEHNR; CDR2 reads FQNEAQ (reference sequence). The CDR3 extends over 15 amino acids. With 4 bases removed from V and 7 bases from J, the gap between germline ends came to 16 bases. The receptor was isolated from an adult woman who had mild COVID-19 (a few samples of this study predate the infection). Cell type and time point are not known. The chain has TRBV7-9 and TRBJ2-2, with a weak D call TRBD2 (5 bases). Material for sequencing was PBMCs or a T cell subset sorted from them (not recorded which). The CDR3 nucleotides are TGTGCCAGCAGCTCGGACTCCGAATCGGGCGGGGAGCTGTTTTTT. Protein sequence: CASSSDSESGGELFF. The full variable domain, completed using reference TRBV7-9 and TRBJ2-2, is DTGVSQNPRHKITKRGQNVTFRCDPISEHNRLYWYRQTLGQGPEFLTYFQNEAQLEKSRLLSDRFSAERPKGSFSTLEIQRTEQGDSAMYLCASSSDSESGGELFFGEGSRLTVL.